Detailed here is one TCR beta chain. During active infection, Seattle patients enrolled and were then monitored through disease. Per the original data handling: Amplification from reference gene primers served as the basis for estimated nucleated cell counts. The table came from immunoSEQ multiplex PCR; TCRdb's copy has only in-frame clones and leaves some out. V and J calls plus clone size are reproduced from that table; the DNA served to infer D and trimming. The sample contains 55,000 to 70,000 clones, roughly 85% of which appear only once. The data are from a study of blood T cell repertoires in COVID-19. Across the study: From the United States, Italy and Spain came samples of acute and convalescent COVID-19. T cells, B-cell-depleted T cells, or PBMCs provided the cDNA or gDNA that served as material.

CDR3 length: 16 residues. Germline V gives CDR1 KGHSY, CDR2 FQNENV. V was pared by 4 bases and J by 1 base, with 13 bases between. Input material: peripheral blood. The chain uses TRBV16 and TRBJ1-4, with D possibly matching TRBD1 (6 bases). This clonotype was sampled from a woman aged 55-75 years with COVID-19, enrolled during active disease. The CDR3 DNA sequence: TGTGCCAGCAGCCCCGGGACATTAAGAACTAATGAAAAACTGTTTTTT. Translation: CASSPGTLRTNEKLFF.